A single sample gave rise to the 6 T cell receptor beta chains below, sequenced in a study of T cells after somatic rescue of genetic block. The protocol was immunoSEQ multiplex PCR, while the TCRdb copy is restricted to in-frame clones and leaves out a portion. Found here are about 120,000 clones, about nine tenths of them singletons; the top ten hold roughly 1.4%. Sequenced input: peripheral blood mononuclear cells (PBMCs). The receptors derive from a woman aged 18-30 years.

The rearrangement links TRBV10-3 to TRBJ2-3; 10 bases agree with TRBD2. This CDR3 comprises 15 residues. V was pared by 6 bases and J by 2 bases, with 5 bases of the junction left unmatched. Germline values: CDR1 ENHRY, CDR2 SYGVKD. CDR3: CAIRGAGGLTDTQYF. The CDR3 bases are TGTGCCATCAGAGGAGCGGGGGGGCTCACAGATACGCAGTATTTT.

Here the CDR3 reads CASSLGQTLYNEQFF. The CDR3 coding sequence is TGTGCCAGCAGTTTAGGACAGACCTTGTACAATGAGCAGTTCTTC. This chain joins TRBV27 and TRBJ2-1, with a possible D match to TRBD1 (6 bases). Trimming left V 2 bases short and J 4 bases short, with 12 bases between. The CDR3 runs to 15 residues. Germline lookup yields CDR1 MNHEY and CDR2 SMNVEV (reference sequence).

The J gene is TRBJ1-4, the V gene TRBV30, with D perhaps TRBD1 (6 bases). V was shortened by 0 bases and J by 9 bases, with 14 bases between the two germline ends. The germline V gene has CDR1 GTSNPN and CDR2 SVGIG (reference sequence). This CDR3 is 14 amino acids long. This chain's CDR3 is CAWSVPWDTKKLFF. The CDR3 DNA is TGTGCCTGGAGTGTACCTTGGGACACCAAAAAACTGTTTTTT.

This chain links TRBV2 with TRBJ1-2; D call uncertain. Germline lookup yields CDR1 SNHLY and CDR2 FYNNEI. V lost 6 bases to trimming and J lost 2 bases, with 16 bases between them. The CDR3 loop spans 15 amino acids. CDR3 in amino acids: CASRPTRTENYGYTF. CDR3 nucleotide sequence: TGTGCCAGCAGGCCAACAAGGACGGAAAACTATGGCTACACCTTC.

This chain joins TRBV6-4 and TRBJ2-5; D is perhaps TRBD1 or TRBD2 (5 bases each). The CDR3 extends over 14 amino acids. The V gene's germline CDR1 is MRHNA and CDR2 SNTAGT. V gave up 2 bases and J gave up 9 bases, with 16 bases separating them. In DNA form, the CDR3 reads TGTGCCAGCAGTGACGGCAGGGTGGGGGAGCCCCAGTACTTC. This codes for CASSDGRVGEPQYF.

The J gene is TRBJ2-5, the V gene TRBV18; D remains ambiguous. The CDR3 has 14 amino acids. Trimming took 3 bases from V and 4 from J, leaving 12 bases between them. Germline assignment: CDR1 KGHSH and CDR2 LQKENI. The CDR3 DNA reads TGTGCCAGCTCACCTCCGGCCTTGAGAGAGACCCAGTACTTC. Its protein is CASSPPALRETQYF.